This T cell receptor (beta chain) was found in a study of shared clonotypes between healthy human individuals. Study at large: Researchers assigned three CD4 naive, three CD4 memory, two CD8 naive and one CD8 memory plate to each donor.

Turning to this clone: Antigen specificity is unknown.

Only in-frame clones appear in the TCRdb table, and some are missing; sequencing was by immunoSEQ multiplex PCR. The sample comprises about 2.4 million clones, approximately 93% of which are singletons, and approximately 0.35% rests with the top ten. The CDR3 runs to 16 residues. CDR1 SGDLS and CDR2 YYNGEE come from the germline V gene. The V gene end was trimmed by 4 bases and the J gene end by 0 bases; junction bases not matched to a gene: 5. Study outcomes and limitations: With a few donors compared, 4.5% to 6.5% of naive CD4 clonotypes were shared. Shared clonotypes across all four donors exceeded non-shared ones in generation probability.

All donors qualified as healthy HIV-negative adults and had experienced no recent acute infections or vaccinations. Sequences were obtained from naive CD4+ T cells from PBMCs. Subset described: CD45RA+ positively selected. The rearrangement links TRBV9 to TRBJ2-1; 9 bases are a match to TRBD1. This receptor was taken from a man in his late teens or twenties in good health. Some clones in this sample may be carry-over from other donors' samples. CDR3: CASSPPGQGSYNEQFF. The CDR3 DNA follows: TGTGCCAGCAGCCCTCCGGGACAGGGCTCCTACAATGAGCAGTTCTTC.